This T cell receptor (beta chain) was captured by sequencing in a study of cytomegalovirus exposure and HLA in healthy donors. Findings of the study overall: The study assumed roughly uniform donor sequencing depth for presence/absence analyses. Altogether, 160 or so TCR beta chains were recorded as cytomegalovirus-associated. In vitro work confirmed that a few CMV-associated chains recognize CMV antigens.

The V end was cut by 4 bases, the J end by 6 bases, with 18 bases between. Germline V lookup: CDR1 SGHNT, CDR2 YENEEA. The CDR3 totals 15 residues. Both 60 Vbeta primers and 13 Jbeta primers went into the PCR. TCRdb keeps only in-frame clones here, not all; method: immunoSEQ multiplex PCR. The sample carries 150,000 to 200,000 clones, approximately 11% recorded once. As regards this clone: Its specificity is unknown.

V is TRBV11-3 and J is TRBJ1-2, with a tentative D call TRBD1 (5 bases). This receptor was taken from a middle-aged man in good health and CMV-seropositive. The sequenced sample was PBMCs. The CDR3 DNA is TGTGCCAGCAGCTCCCACGGCTGGGGGGGGGATGGCTACACCTTC. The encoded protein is CASSSHGWGGDGYTF.